The 5 T cell receptor beta chains reported below all come from one sample, sequenced in a study of blood T cells in healthy people across ages. With a J-beta primer mix and a sample-barcoded 5' primer, a second PCR ran about 7 to 12 cycles. TCRdb ran MiXCR on the 5' RACE reads and lists one entry per CDR3 protein. Counted here are hundreds of thousands of distinct CDR3 sequences, over 20% occurring once; the ten biggest clones make up under 25%. The sequencing sample was made of blood. The receptors come from a man in his 70s in good health.

At least ten counts were recorded for this clonotype. The chain links TRBV10-2 to TRBJ1-2, with 11 nucleotides matching TRBD1. CDR3 length: 15 amino acids. CDR1 and CDR2 from the germline V gene are WSHSY and SAAADI. V shed 6 bases and J 8 bases; nucleotides not matched to a gene: 11. The CDR3 here is CASRSGTGGTRGYTF. The CDR3 nucleotides are TGCGCCAGCAGATCCGGGACAGGGGGAACTCGGGGCTACACCTTC.

The chain employs TRBV4-3 and TRBJ1-1, with D unresolved. The CDR3 is 16 residues long. Germline V gives CDR1 LGHNA, CDR2 YSLEER. V shed 4 bases and J shed 3 bases, with 18 bases lying between them. The CDR3 spells CASSPGLVGGHTEAFF. DNA for the CDR3: TGCGCCAGCAGCCCGGGGTTGGTCGGAGGGCACACTGAAGCTTTCTTT.

J is TRBJ2-7 and V is TRBV19, with D tentatively TRBD1 or TRBD2 (5 bases each). The J call may be incorrect, as the DNA end agrees better with TRBJ2-5. CDR1 LNHDA and CDR2 SQIVND come from the germline V gene (reference sequence). The CDR3 consists of 15 residues. CDR3 region: CASSTGRLSQETQYF. DNA of the CDR3: TGTGCCAGTAGTACAGGGAGACTCTCTCAAGAGACCCAGTACTTC.

The gene calls are TRBV6-6 and TRBJ2-5; D possibly corresponds to TRBD2 (5 bases). Germline loops: CDR1 MNHNY, CDR2 SVGAGI (reference sequence). The CDR3 is made up of 16 amino acids. The V and J ends lost 0 bases and 0 bases respectively, with 11 bases between them. CDR3 coding DNA: TGTGCCAGCAGTTACTCCACTCGCGGGTACCAAGAGACCCAGTACTTC. Translating gives CASSYSTRGYQETQYF.

There are a few counts of this clonotype. The chain has TRBV7-2 and TRBJ1-2; no firm D call. This CDR3 is built from 15 residues. V was shortened by 1 base and J by 1 base, with 10 bases between the two germline ends. Per germline, CDR1 SGHTA and CDR2 FQGNSA. Here the CDR3 DNA reads TGTGCCAGCAGCTTAGATTTAGACAATAACTATGGCTACACCTTC. Protein product: CASSLDLDNNYGYTF.